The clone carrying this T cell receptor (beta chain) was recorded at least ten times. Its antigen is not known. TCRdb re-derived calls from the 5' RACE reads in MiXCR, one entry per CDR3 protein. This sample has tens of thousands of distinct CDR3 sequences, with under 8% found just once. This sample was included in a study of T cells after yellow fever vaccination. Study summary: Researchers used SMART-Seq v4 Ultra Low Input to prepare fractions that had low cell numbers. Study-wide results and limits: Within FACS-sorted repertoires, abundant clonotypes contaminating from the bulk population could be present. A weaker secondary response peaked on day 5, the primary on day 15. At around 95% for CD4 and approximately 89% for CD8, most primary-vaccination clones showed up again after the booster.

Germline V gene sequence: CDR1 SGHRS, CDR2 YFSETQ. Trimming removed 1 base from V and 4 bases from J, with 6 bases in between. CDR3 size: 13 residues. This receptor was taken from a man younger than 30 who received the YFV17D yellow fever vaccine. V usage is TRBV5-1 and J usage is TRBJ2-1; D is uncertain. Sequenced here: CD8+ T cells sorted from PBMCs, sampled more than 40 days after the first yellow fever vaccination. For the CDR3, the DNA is TGCGCCAGCAGCTTGTTGGGGTACAATGAGCAGTTCTTC. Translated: CASSLLGYNEQFF.